This T cell receptor beta chain emerged from a study of T-cell reconstitution after alpha-beta-depleted transplantation in children. This CDR3 spans 15 amino acids. Germline V gene lookup returns CDR1 SGHRS and CDR2 YFSETQ. The V segment lost 0 bases and the J segment 5 bases; nucleotides outside the gene matches: 6. This clonotype was observed a handful of times. The TCRbeta library incorporated unique molecular identifiers. TCRdb independently ran MiXCR on the PCR reads; one entry per CDR3 protein. The repertoire holds hundreds of thousands of distinct CDR3 sequences, with 16% as singletons. The specimen was PBMCs from the stem cell graft donor, collected from the stem cell graft. The rearrangement links TRBV5-1 to TRBJ2-7; TRBD1 aligns across 9 bases. This TCR was sampled from a human donor who donated a stem cell graft to a child with acute myeloid leukemia. CDR3 amino acids: CASSLARTGDNEQYF. The CDR3 coding sequence is TGCGCCAGCAGCTTGGCCAGGACAGGGGATAACGAGCAGTACTTC. The complete variable domain, with remaining parts taken from reference TRBV5-1 and TRBJ2-7, reads KAGVTQTPRYLIKTRGQQVTLSCSPISGHRSVSWYQQTPGQGLQFLFEYFSETQRNKGNFPGRFSGRQFSNSRSEMNVSTLELGDSALYLCASSLARTGDNEQYFGPGTRLTVT.